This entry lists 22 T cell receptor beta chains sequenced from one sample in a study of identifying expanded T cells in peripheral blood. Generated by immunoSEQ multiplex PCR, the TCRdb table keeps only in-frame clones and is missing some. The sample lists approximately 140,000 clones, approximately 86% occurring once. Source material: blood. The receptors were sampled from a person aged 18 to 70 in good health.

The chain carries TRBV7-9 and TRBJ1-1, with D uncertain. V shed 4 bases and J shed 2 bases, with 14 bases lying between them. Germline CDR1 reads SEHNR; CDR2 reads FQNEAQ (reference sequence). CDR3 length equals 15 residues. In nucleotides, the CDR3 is TGTGCCAGCAGCTACCCTCCGGGTCTTAACACTGAAGCTTTCTTT. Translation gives CASSYPPGLNTEAFF.

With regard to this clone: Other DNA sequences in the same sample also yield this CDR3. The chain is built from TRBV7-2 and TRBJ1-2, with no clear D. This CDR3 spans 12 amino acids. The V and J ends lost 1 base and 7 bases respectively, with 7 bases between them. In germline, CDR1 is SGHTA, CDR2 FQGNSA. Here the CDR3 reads CASSLEVGGYTF. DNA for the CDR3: TGTGCCAGCAGCTTAGAAGTTGGTGGCTACACCTTC.

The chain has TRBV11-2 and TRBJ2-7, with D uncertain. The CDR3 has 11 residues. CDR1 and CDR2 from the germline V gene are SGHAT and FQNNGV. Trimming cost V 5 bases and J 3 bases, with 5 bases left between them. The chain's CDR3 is CASSLHYEQYF. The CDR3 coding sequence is TGTGCCAGCAGCCTGCACTACGAGCAGTACTTC.

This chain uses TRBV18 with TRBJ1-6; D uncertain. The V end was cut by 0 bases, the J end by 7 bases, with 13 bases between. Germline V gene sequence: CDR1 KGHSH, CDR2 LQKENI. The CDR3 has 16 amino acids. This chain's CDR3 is CASSPPVVSGNSPLHF. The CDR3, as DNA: TGTGCCAGCTCACCACCGGTGGTTTCGGGGAATTCACCCCTCCACTTT.

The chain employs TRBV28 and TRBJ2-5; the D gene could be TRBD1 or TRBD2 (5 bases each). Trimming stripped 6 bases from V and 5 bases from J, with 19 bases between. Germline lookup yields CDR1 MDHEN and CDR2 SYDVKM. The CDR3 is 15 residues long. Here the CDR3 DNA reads TGTGCCAGCAGACTCCCCGGCCCAGAGGGGGAGACCCAGTACTTC. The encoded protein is CASRLPGPEGETQYF.

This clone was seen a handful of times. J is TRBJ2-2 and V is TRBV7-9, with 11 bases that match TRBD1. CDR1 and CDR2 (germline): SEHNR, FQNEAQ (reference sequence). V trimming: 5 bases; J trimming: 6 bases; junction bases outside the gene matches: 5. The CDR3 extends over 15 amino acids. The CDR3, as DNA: TGTGCCAGCAGCCACCGGGACAGGGGGGCCGGGGAGCTGTTTTTT. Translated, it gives CASSHRDRGAGELFF.

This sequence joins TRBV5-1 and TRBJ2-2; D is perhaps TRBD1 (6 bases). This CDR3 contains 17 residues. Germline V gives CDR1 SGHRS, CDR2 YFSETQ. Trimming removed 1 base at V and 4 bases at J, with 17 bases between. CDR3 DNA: TGCGCCAGCAGCTTGTTTTACCAGGGGCCGGGCACCGGGGAGCTGTTTTTT. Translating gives CASSLFYQGPGTGELFF.

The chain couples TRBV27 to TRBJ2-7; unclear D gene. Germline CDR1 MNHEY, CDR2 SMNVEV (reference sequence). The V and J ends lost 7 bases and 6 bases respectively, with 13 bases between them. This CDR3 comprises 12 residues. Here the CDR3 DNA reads TGTGCCAGCACCCGCCGGGTTGGCGAGCAGTACTTC. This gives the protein CASTRRVGEQYF.

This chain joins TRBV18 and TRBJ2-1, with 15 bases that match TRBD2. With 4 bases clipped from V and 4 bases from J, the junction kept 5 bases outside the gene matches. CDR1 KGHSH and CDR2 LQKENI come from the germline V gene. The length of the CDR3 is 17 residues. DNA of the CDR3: TGTGCCAGCTCACGAGGGACTAGCGGGAGGTATTACAATGAGCAGTTCTTC. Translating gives CASSRGTSGRYYNEQFF. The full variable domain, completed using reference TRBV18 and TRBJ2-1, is NAGVMQNPRHLVRRRGQEARLRCSPMKGHSHVYWYRQLPEEGLKFMVYLQKENIIDESGMPKERFSAEFPKEGPSILRIQQVVRGDSAAYFCASSRGTSGRYYNEQFFGPGTRLTVL.

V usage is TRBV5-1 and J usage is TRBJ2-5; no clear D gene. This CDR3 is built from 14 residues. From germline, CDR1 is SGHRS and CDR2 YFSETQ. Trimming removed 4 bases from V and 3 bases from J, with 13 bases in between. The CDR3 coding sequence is TGCGCCAGCAGCAACGGCGACACCGAAGAGACCCAGTACTTC. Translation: CASSNGDTEETQYF.

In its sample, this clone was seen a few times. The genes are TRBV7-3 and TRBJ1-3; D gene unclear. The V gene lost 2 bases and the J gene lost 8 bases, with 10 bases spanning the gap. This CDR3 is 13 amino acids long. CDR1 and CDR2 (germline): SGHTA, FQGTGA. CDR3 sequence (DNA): TGTGCCAGCAGCTTATCCCCCCGGGACACCATATATTTT. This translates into CASSLSPRDTIYF.

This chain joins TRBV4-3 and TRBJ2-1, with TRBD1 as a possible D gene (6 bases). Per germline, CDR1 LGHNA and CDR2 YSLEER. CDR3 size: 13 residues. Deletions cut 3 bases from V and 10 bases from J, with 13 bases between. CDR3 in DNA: TGCGCCAGCAGCCAGAACAGGGACACCGAGCAGTTCTTC. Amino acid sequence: CASSQNRDTEQFF.

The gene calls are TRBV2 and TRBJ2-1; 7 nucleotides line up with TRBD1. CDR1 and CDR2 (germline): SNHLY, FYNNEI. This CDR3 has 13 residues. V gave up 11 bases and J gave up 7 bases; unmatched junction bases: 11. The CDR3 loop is CAGTRDSGNEQFF. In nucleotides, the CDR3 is TGTGCCGGGACCCGGGACAGTGGGAATGAGCAGTTCTTC.

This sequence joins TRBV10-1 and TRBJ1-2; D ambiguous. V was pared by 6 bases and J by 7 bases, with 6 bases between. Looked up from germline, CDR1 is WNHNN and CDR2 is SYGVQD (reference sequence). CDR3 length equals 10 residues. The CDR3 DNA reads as TGCGCCAGCAGAGAAGGTGGCTACACCTTC. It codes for CASREGGYTF.

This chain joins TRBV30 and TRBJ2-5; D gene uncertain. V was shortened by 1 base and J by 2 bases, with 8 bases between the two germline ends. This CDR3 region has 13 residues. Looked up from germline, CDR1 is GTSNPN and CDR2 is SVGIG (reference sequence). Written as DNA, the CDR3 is TGTGCCTGGAGTGGGGTCGGTCAAGAGACCCAGTACTTC. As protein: CAWSGVGQETQYF.

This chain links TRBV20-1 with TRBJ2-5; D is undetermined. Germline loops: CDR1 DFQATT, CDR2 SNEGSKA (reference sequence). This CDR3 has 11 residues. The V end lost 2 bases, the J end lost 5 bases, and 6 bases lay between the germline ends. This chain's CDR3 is CSARLLETQYF. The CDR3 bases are TGCAGTGCTAGACTCCTGGAGACCCAGTACTTC.

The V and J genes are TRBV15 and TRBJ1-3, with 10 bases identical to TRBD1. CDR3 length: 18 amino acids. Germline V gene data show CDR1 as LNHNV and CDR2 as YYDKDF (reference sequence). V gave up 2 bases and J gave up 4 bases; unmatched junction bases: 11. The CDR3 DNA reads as TGTGCCACCAGCAGAAAACGGACAGGGGGATTTTTCGGAAACACCATATATTTT. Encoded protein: CATSRKRTGGFFGNTIYF.

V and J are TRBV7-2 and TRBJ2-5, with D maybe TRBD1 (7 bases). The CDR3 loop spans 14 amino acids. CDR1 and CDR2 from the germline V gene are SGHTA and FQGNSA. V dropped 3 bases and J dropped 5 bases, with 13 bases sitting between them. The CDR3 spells CASSFEQGRETQYF. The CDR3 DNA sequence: TGTGCCAGCAGCTTTGAACAGGGGAGGGAGACCCAGTACTTC.

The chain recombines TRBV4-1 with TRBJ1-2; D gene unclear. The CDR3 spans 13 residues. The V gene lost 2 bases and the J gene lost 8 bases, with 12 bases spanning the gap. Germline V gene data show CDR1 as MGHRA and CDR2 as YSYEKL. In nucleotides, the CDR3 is TGCGCCAGCAGCCAACACCCCGCGGTCGGCTACACCTTC. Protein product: CASSQHPAVGYTF.

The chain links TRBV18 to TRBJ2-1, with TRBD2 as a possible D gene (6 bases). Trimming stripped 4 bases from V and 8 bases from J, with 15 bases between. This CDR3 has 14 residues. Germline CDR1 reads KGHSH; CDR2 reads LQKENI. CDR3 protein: CASSLMGGRDEQFF. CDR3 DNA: TGTGCCAGCTCACTTATGGGGGGAAGGGATGAGCAGTTCTTC. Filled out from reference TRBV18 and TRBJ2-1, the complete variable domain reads NAGVMQNPRHLVRRRGQEARLRCSPMKGHSHVYWYRQLPEEGLKFMVYLQKENIIDESGMPKERFSAEFPKEGPSILRIQQVVRGDSAAYFCASSLMGGRDEQFFGPGTRLTVL.

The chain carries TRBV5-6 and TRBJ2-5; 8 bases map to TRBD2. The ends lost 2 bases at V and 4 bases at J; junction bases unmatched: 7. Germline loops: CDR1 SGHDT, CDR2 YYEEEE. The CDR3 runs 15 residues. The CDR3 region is CASSFIGRGGETQYF. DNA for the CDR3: TGTGCCAGCAGCTTTATCGGGAGGGGTGGAGAGACCCAGTACTTC.

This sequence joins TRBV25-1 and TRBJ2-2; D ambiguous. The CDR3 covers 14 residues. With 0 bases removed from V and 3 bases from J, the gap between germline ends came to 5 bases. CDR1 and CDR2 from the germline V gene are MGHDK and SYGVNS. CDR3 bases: TGTGCCAGCAGTGAATACGTCGACACCGGGGAGCTGTTTTTT. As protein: CASSEYVDTGELFF.